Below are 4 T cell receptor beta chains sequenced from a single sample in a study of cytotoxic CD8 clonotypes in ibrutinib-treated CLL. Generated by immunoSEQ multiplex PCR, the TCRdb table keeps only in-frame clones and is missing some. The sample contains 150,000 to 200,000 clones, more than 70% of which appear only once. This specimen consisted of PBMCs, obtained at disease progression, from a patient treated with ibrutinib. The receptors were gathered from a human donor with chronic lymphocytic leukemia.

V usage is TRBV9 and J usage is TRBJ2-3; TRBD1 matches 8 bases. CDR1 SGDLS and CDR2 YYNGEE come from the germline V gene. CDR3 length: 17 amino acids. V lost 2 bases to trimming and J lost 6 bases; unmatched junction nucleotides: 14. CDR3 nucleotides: TGTGCCAGCAGCGTCGTTAAGGGAACAGGGGGTGTGGATACGCAGTATTTT. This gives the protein CASSVVKGTGGVDTQYF.

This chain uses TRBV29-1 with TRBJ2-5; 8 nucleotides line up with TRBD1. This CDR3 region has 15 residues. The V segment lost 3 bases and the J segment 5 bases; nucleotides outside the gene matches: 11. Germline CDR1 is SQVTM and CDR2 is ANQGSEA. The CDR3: CSVDLWQGAAETQYF. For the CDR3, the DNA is TGCAGCGTTGACTTGTGGCAGGGGGCGGCGGAGACCCAGTACTTC.

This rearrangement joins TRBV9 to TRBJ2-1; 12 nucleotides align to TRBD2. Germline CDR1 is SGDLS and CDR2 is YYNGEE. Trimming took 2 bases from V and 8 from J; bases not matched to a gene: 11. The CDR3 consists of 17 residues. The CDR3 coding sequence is TGTGCCAGCAGCGTCCAGGGTTCTAGACTAGCGGGAGATGAGCAGTTCTTC. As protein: CASSVQGSRLAGDEQFF.

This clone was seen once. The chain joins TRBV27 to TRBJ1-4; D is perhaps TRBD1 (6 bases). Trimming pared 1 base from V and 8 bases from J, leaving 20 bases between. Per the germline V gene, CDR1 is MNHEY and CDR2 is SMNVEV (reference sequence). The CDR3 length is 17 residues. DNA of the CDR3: TGTGCCAGCAGTTTATTGAGAGGTGGGGGGCCTAGGGAAAAACTGTTTTTT. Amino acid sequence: CASSLLRGGGPREKLFF.